This T cell receptor (beta chain) was sequenced in a study of T cell repertoires in cytomegalovirus infection. Background on the study: It was the public TCR beta signatures that indicated both CMV infection and matching HLA type.

TCRdb called the reads again in MiXCR, with one record for every CDR3 protein. The sample consists of about 190,000 distinct CDR3 sequences, 28% of them appearing once. A remark on this clonotype: Its cognate antigen is unknown.

Study-level results: The ex vivo response was dominated by HLA-C-restricted CMV-specific TCR beta clonotypes.

This CDR3 is built from 14 residues. CDR1 and CDR2 from the germline V gene are SGHKS and YYEKEE (reference sequence). Unmatched junction bases numbered 5, after V lost 4 bases and J lost 6 bases. The clonotype originates from a human donor in good health (CMV status not recorded). Some clones in this sample may be carry-over from other donors' samples. The sample comprised PBMCs. The chain links TRBV5-5 to TRBJ2-2; 8 bases align to TRBD1. The CDR3 spells CASSPWTGSGELFF. The CDR3 DNA is TGTGCCAGCAGCCCCTGGACAGGGTCCGGGGAGCTGTTTTTT.